The rows below give T cell receptor beta chains drawn from one sample of a study of PD-1 blockade in classical Hodgkin lymphoma. The data were produced by immunoSEQ multiplex PCR, yet TCRdb's version contains in-frame clones alone and is incomplete. The sample lists about 25,000 clones; 94% were seen once. Material: peripheral blood mononuclear cells (PBMCs). The receptors were gathered from a human donor with classical Hodgkin lymphoma. Each CDR3 is given with its conserved first and last residue. The order of the fields is CDR3 length, clone size, J gene, D gene, V gene, CDR3 DNA, CDR3 protein. D genes are given only for firm matches. Part of the rows lack a size; the others show once, few, many or a class for expanded clones.

14 | - | TRBJ2-5 | TRBD1 | TRBV5-1 | TGCGCCAGCAGCCCGGGACAGCCAGGAGAGACCCAGTACTTC | CASSPGQPGETQYF
15 | once | TRBJ1-6 | TRBD1 | TRBV30 | TGTGCCTGGAGCTCCGGACAGGGTCTTTTGACACCCCTCCACTTT | CAWSSGQGLLTPLHF
16 | - | TRBJ2-1 | TRBD2 | TRBV29-1 | TGCAGCGTTGGGACTAGCGGGGGCCTTACCTACAATGAGCAGTTCTTC | CSVGTSGGLTYNEQFF
17 | - | TRBJ2-5 | TRBD2 | TRBV9 | TGTGCCAGCAGCCCTGGGACTAGCGGGAGGAGAGGGGAGACCCAGTACTTC | CASSPGTSGRRGETQYF
15 | - | TRBJ1-1 | TRBD1 | TRBV18 | TGTGCCAGCTCACCGTGGACAGGGAAGAACACTGAAGCTTTCTTT | CASSPWTGKNTEAFF
15 | - | TRBJ2-2 | TRBD1 | TRBV7-9 | TGTGCCAGCAGCTATGAGACAGGGGTCACCGGGGAGCTGTTTTTT | CASSYETGVTGELFF
14 | - | TRBJ2-5 | - | TRBV2 | TGTGCCAGCAGTGTTGACAGGACCCAAGAGACCCAGTACTTC | CASSVDRTQETQYF
18 | - | TRBJ2-5 | - | TRBV14 | TGTGCCAGCAGCCAAGGCCGCCACGGGGGGCGATTTCAAGAGACCCAGTACTTC | CASSQGRHGGRFQETQYF
12 | - | TRBJ1-4 | - | TRBV28 | TGTGCCAGCAGGCTCTGGGGGGAAAAACTGTTTTTT | CASRLWGEKLFF
14 | - | TRBJ2-2 | TRBD1 | TRBV18 | TGTGCCAGCTCCGACAGGGTGTATGCCGGGGAGCTGTTTTTT | CASSDRVYAGELFF
13 | once | TRBJ1-5 | TRBD1 | TRBV2 | TGTGCCAGCCGGGACAGGGGATATCAGCCCCAGCATTTT | CASRDRGYQPQHF
14 | - | TRBJ1-5 | - | TRBV21-1 | TGTGCCAGCAATCCGAGCCAGGTCGGCCAGCCCCAGCATTTT | CASNPSQVGQPQHF
16 | - | TRBJ2-3 | TRBD2 | TRBV9 | TGTGCCAGCAGCGTAGATGAGCGGGGGGGCGCCGATACGCAGTATTTT | CASSVDERGGADTQYF
16 | - | TRBJ1-6 | - | TRBV6-6 | TGTGCCAGCAGTTACTCGAGGAGCTCCTATAATTCACCCCTCCACTTT | CASSYSRSSYNSPLHF
16 | - | TRBJ2-5 | TRBD2 | TRBV28 | TGTGCCAGCAGTTTGCCGGGACTAGCGGGGAGGGAGACCCAGTACTTC | CASSLPGLAGRETQYF
15 | - | TRBJ2-7 | TRBD2 | TRBV6-5 | TGTGCCAGCAGTGCCCTAGCGGGGGGGCCACTCGAGCAGTACTTC | CASSALAGGPLEQYF
15 | once | TRBJ2-1 | TRBD2 | TRBV29-1 | TGCAGCGTTGTTCCCCCCGGGGGGGGGTACAATGAGCAGTTCTTC | CSVVPPGGGYNEQFF
17 | - | TRBJ1-3 | - | TRBV9 | TGTGCCAGCAGCGTAGACCCAACCGGGAGTAGAGGAAACACCATATATTTT | CASSVDPTGSRGNTIYF
14 | - | TRBJ2-7 | - | TRBV7-2 | TGTGCCAGCAGCTTAGCATCCGGGGAATACGAGCAGTACTTC | CASSLASGEYEQYF
14 | - | TRBJ2-7 | TRBD1 | TRBV29-1 | TGCAGCGCCCGGGACAGGGGGCCCAACTACGAGCAGTACTTC | CSARDRGPNYEQYF
17 | - | TRBJ2-5 | - | TRBV18 | TGTGCCAGCTCACCACTGAGCGTGGGATTATACCAAGAGACCCAGTACTTC | CASSPLSVGLYQETQYF
15 | - | TRBJ1-2 | TRBD1 | TRBV19 | TGTGCCAGTAGTCCGGACAGGGGGCTAAACTATGGCTACACCTTC | CASSPDRGLNYGYTF
13 | - | TRBJ1-2 | - | TRBV30 | TGTGCCTGGACCATCCAGCGGCGGGAGGGCTACACCTTC | CAWTIQRREGYTF
17 | - | TRBJ2-1 | TRBD2 | TRBV29-1 | TGCAGCGTTGAAGACACTCACGGCCTAGCGGGGGACAATGAGCAGTTCTTC | CSVEDTHGLAGDNEQFF
17 | - | TRBJ2-3 | TRBD1 | TRBV5-1 | TGCGCCAGCAGCTTGGTTGGGGGGACAGGGCCTACAGATACGCAGTATTTT | CASSLVGGTGPTDTQYF
15 | - | TRBJ1-4 | TRBD1 | TRBV10-3 | TGTGCCATCAGTGAGACCGGGACAGATGCCGAAAAACTGTTTTTT | CAISETGTDAEKLFF
11 | - | TRBJ2-7 | - | TRBV11-2 | TGTGCCAGCAGTTGGTCCTACGAGCAGTACTTC | CASSWSYEQYF
14 | - | TRBJ1-3 | TRBD1 | TRBV19 | TGTGCCAGTAGTCTTGACAGGGGGCGAAACACCATATATTTT | CASSLDRGRNTIYF
14 | - | TRBJ2-7 | - | TRBV5-1 | TGCGCCAGCAGCTTGGATATTCGAAAGGGGGAGCAGTACTTC | CASSLDIRKGEQYF
14 | - | TRBJ2-7 | TRBD1 | TRBV4-3 | TGCGCCAGCAGCCAGGGACAGGGCGAATACGAGCAGTACTTC | CASSQGQGEYEQYF
16 | once | TRBJ2-5 | - | TRBV5-5 | TGTGCCAGCAGCTTGCGTTCTGGGGGGCTCAGGGAGACCCAGTACTTC | CASSLRSGGLRETQYF
17 | - | TRBJ2-1 | TRBD2 | TRBV4-3 | TGCGCCAGCAGCCAAGAGGGCGGAGGGACTAGCATCGATGAGCAGTTCTTC | CASSQEGGGTSIDEQFF
13 | - | TRBJ2-2 | - | TRBV19 | TGTGCCTGCCTCCGAGTCTCTACCGGGGAGCTGTTTTTT | CACLRVSTGELFF
16 | once | TRBJ1-2 | - | TRBV5-6 | TGTGCCAGCAGCTTGGCCGCGGGACCCCAGGGCTATGGCTACACCTTC | CASSLAAGPQGYGYTF
16 | - | TRBJ1-2 | - | TRBV30 | TGTGCCTGGAGTGTACGCGGTGGCCTAAAGGACTATGGCTACACCTTC | CAWSVRGGLKDYGYTF
12 | - | TRBJ2-5 | - | TRBV11-3 | TGTGCCAGCAGCCGGGCGGAGGATAGCCAGTACTTC | CASSRAEDSQYF
15 | - | TRBJ2-2 | - | TRBV2 | TGTGCCAGCAGGACAGGGACTACCAACACCGGGGAGCTGTTTTTT | CASRTGTTNTGELFF
14 | - | TRBJ1-1 | - | TRBV4-3 | TGCGCCAGCAGCCAAGGACAGTGGAACACTGAAGCTTTCTTT | CASSQGQWNTEAFF
14 | - | TRBJ2-3 | - | TRBV4-3 | TGCGCCAGCAGCCAAGGAGGGTCCACAGATACGCAGTATTTT | CASSQGGSTDTQYF
14 | - | TRBJ2-5 | - | TRBV12-2 | TGTGCAAGTCGCTTAGAGGGACGGCGGGAGACCCAGTACTTC | CASRLEGRRETQYF
17 | - | TRBJ2-1 | TRBD2 | TRBV27 | TGTGCCAGCAGTATATGGACTAGCGGGGCCAAAATTAATGAGCAGTTCTTC | CASSIWTSGAKINEQFF
14 | - | TRBJ1-2 | - | TRBV28 | TGTGCCAGCAGTTTACTCCGCACGTCGGATGGCTACACCTTC | CASSLLRTSDGYTF
14 | - | TRBJ1-6 | - | TRBV27 | TGTGCCAGCAGTATAGGAACAACCATCTCACCCCTCCACTTT | CASSIGTTISPLHF
14 | once | TRBJ2-5 | - | TRBV7-9 | TGTGCCAGCAGCCTAAGAGAGTACCAAGAGACCCAGTACTTC | CASSLREYQETQYF
17 | - | TRBJ2-3 | TRBD2 | TRBV5-4 | TGTGCCAGCAGCTCGACTAGCGGGAGTGATCCCACAGATACGCAGTATTTT | CASSSTSGSDPTDTQYF
15 | few | TRBJ1-2 | TRBD1 | TRBV9 | TGTGCCAGCAGCGTAGGGGGACAGACTAACTATGGCTACACCTTC | CASSVGGQTNYGYTF
10 | - | TRBJ2-1 | - | TRBV20-1 | TGCAGTGCTATCTACAATGAGCAGTTCTTC | CSAIYNEQFF
17 | - | TRBJ2-3 | TRBD2 | TRBV10-3 | TGTGCCATCAGTGAGCCGGCCGGGACTAGCGGGAGTAATACGCAGTATTTT | CAISEPAGTSGSNTQYF
14 | - | TRBJ1-5 | TRBD1 | TRBV4-3 | TGCGCCAGCAGCCGGGACAGGGGCAATCAGCCCCAGCATTTT | CASSRDRGNQPQHF